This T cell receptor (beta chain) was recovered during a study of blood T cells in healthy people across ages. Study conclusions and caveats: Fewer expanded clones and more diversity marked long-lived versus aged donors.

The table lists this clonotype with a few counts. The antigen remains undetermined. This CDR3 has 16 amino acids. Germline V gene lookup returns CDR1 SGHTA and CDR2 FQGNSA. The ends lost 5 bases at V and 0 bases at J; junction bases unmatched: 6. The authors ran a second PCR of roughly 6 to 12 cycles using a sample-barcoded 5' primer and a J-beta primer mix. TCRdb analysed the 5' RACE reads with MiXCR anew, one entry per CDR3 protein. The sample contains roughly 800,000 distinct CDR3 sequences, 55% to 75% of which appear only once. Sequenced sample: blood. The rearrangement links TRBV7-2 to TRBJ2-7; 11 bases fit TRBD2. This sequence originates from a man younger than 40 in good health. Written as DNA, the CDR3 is TGTGCCAGCAGCGAGGCTAGCGGGGGGACCTCCTACGAGCAGTACTTC. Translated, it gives CASSEASGGTSYEQYF.